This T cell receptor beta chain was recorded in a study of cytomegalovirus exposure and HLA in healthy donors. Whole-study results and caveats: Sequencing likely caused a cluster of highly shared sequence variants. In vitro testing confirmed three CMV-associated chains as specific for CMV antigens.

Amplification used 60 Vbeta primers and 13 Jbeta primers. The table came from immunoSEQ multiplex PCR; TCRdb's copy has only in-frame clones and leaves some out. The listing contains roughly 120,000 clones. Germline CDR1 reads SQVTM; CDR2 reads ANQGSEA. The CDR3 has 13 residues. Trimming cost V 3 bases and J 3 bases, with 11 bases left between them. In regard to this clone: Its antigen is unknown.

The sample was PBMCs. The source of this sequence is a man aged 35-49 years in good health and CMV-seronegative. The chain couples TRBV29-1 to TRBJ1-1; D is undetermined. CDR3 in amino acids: CSVEAVWDTEAFF. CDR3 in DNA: TGCAGCGTTGAGGCGGTGTGGGACACTGAAGCTTTCTTT.